There are a few counts of the clone carrying this T cell receptor (beta chain). The target antigen is unknown. TCRdb analysed the reads with MiXCR anew, one entry per CDR3 protein. The sample contains approximately 220,000 distinct CDR3 sequences, roughly 34% of which appear only once. The data are from a study of T cell repertoires in cytomegalovirus infection. Study-wide background: An indication of both CMV infection and matching HLA type came from public TCR beta signatures.

The V and J ends lost 1 base and 5 bases respectively, with 6 bases between them. CDR3 length: 13 residues. Study-level points and caveats: In two of eight donors, the top clonotype was HLA-C-restricted CMV-specific. Adding up the frequency of public TCR beta families identified people who carried CMV plus the relevant HLA.

The receptor comes from a human donor in good health (CMV status not recorded). Some clones in this sample may be carry-over from other donors' samples. Source: CD8+ T cells from cultured PBMCs, taken from culture after CMV antigen stimulation. This chain joins TRBV12-3 or TRBV12-4 and TRBJ2-1, with a weak D call TRBD2 (5 bases). CDR3 in DNA: TGTGCCAGCAGTTTAGTTAGCGACAATGAGCAGTTCTTC. Translated, it gives CASSLVSDNEQFF.